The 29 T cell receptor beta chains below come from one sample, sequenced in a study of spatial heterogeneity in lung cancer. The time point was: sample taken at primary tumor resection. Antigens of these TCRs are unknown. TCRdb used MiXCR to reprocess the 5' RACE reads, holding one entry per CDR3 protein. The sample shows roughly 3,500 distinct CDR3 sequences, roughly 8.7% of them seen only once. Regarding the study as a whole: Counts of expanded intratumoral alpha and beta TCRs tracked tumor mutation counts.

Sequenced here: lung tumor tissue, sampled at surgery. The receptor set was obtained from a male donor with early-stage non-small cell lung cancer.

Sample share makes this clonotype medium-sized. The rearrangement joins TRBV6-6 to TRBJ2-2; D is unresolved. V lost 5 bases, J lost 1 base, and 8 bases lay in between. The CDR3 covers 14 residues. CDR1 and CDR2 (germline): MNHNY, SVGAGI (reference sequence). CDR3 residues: CASSPDGNTGELFF. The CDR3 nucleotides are TGTGCCAGCAGTCCGGACGGGAACACCGGGGAGCTGTTTTTT.

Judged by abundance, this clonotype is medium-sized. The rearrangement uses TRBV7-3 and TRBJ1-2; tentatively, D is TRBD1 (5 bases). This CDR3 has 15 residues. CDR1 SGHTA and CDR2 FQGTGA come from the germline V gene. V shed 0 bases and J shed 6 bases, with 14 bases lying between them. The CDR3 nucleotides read TGTGCCAGCAGCTTAACGTCGGCAGGGCTGGATGGCTACACCTTC. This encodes CASSLTSAGLDGYTF. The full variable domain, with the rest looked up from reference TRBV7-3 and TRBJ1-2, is GAGVSQTPSNKVTEKGKYVELRCDPISGHTALYWYRQSLGQGPEFLIYFQGTGAADDSGLPNDRFFAVRPEGSVSTLKIQRTERGDSAVYLCASSLTSAGLDGYTFGSGTRLTVV.

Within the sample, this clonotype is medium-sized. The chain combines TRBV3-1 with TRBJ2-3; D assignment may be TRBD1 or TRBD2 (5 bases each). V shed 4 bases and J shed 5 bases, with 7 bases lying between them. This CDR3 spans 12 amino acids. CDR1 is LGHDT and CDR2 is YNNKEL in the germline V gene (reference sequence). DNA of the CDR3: TGTGCCAGCAGCCGGGGGAAAGATACGCAGTATTTT. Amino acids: CASSRGKDTQYF.

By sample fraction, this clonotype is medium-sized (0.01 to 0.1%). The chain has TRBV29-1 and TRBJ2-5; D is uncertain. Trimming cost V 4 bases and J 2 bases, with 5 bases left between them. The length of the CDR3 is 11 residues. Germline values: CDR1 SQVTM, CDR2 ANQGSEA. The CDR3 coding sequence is TGCAGCGTTGTCAGGCAAGAGACCCAGTACTTC. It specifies CSVVRQETQYF. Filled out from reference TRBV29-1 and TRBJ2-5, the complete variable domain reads SAVISQKPSRDICQRGTSLTIQCQVDSQVTMMFWYRQQPGQSLTLIATANQGSEATYESGFVIDKFPISRPNLTFSTLTVSNMSPEDSSIYLCSVVRQETQYFGPGTRLLVL.

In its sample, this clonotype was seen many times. DNA for the CDR3: TGTGCCAGCAGTGAAGCGCCAGGGTCCTTCTACAATGAGCAGTTCTTC. Translated, it gives CASSEAPGSFYNEQFF. V gene TRBV6-1 combines with J gene TRBJ2-1; D perhaps matches TRBD1 (5 bases). The germline V gene has CDR1 MNHNS and CDR2 SASEGT. The CDR3 runs 16 residues. V was trimmed by 0 bases and J by 3 bases, leaving 12 bases between them.

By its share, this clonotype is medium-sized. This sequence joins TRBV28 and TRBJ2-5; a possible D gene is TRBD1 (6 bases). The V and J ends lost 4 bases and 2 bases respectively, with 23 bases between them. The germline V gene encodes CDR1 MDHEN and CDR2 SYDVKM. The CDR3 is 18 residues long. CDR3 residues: CASSSYSGAAIKQETQYF. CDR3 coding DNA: TGTGCCAGCAGTTCTTACTCAGGGGCAGCAATAAAACAAGAGACCCAGTACTTC.

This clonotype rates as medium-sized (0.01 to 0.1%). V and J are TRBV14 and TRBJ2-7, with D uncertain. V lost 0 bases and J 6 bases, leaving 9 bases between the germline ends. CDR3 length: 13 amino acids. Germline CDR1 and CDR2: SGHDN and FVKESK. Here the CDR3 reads CASSQEYDSEQYF. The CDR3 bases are TGTGCCAGCAGCCAAGAATATGACTCCGAGCAGTACTTC.

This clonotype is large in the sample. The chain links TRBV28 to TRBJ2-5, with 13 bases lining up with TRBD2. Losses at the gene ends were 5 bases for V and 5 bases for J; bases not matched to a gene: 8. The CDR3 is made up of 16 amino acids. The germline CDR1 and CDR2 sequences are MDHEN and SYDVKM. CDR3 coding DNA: TGTGCCAGCAGTCCGAGACTAGCGGGGGGCGGGGAGACCCAGTACTTC. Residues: CASSPRLAGGGETQYF.

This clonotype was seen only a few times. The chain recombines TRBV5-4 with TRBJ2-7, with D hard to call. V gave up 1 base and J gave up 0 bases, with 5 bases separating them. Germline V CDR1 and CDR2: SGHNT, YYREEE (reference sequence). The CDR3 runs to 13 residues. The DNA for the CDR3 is TGTGCCAGCAGCTTGATAACCTCCTACGAGCAGTACTTC. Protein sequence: CASSLITSYEQYF.

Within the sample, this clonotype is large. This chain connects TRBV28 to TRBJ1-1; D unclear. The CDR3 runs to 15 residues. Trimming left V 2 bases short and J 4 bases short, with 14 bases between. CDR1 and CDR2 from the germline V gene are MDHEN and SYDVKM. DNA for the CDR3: TGTGCCAGCAGTTTAACAGATTCCAAGGGCACTGAAGCTTTCTTT. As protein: CASSLTDSKGTEAFF.

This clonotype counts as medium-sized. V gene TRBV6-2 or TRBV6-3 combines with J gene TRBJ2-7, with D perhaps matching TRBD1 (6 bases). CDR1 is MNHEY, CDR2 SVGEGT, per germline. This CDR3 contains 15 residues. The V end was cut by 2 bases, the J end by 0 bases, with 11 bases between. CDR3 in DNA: TGTGCCAGCAGTTACGGGGGCCCAAGCTCCTACGAGCAGTACTTC. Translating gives CASSYGGPSSYEQYF.

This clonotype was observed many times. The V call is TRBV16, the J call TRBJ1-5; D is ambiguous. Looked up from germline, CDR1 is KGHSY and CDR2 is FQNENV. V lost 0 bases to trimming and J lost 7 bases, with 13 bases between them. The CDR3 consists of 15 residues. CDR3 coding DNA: TGTGCCAGCAGCCAATCGAATCGGGGAGGGCAGCCCCAGCATTTT. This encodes CASSQSNRGGQPQHF.

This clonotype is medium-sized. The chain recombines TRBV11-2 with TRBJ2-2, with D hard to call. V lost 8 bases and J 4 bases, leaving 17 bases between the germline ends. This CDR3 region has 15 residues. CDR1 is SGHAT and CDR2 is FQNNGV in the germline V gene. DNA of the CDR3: TGTGCCAGCCCCTACCCCCTGGCGGCCACCGGGGAGCTGTTTTTT. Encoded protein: CASPYPLAATGELFF. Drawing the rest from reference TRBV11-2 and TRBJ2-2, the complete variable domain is EAGVAQSPRYKIIEKRQSVAFWCNPISGHATLYWYQQILGQGPKLLIQFQNNGVVDDSQLPKDRFSAERLKGVDSTLKIQPAKLEDSAVYLCASPYPLAATGELFFGEGSRLTVL.

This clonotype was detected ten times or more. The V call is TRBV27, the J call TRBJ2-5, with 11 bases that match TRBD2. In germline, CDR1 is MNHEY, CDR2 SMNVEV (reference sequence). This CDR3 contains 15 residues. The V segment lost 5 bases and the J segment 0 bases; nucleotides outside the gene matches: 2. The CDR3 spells CASSPSGRYQETQYF. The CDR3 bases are TGTGCCAGCAGTCCTAGCGGGAGGTACCAAGAGACCCAGTACTTC.

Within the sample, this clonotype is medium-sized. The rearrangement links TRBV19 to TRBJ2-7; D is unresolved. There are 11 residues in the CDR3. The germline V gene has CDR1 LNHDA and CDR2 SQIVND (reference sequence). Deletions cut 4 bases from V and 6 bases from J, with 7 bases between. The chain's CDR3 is CASSSNREQYF. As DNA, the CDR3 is TGTGCCAGTAGTAGCAATCGCGAGCAGTACTTC. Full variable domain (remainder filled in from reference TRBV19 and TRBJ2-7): DGGITQSPKYLFRKEGQNVTLSCEQNLNHDAMYWYRQDPGQGLRLIYYSQIVNDFQKGDIAEGYSVSREKKESFPLTVTSAQKNPTAFYLCASSSNREQYFGPGTRLTVT.

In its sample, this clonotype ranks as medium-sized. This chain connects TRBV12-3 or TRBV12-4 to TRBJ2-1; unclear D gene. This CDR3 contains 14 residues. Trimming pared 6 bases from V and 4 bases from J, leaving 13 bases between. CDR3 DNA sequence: TGTGCCAGCAGCCCCGACGGCCTATACAATGAGCAGTTCTTC. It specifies CASSPDGLYNEQFF.

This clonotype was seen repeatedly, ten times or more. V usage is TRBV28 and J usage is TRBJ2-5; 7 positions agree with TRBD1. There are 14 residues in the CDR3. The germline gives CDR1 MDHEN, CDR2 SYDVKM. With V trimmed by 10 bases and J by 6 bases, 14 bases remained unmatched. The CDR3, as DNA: TGTGCCACTACCCCAGGGGGAGATTGGAAGACCCAGTACTTC. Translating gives CATTPGGDWKTQYF.

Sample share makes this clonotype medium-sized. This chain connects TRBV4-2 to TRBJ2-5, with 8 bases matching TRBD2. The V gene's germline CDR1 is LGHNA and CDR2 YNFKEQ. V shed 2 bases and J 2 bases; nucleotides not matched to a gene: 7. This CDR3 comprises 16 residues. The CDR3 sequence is CASSQMAAGGQETQYF. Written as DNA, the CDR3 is TGTGCCAGCAGCCAAATGGCGGCGGGGGGTCAAGAGACCCAGTACTTC.

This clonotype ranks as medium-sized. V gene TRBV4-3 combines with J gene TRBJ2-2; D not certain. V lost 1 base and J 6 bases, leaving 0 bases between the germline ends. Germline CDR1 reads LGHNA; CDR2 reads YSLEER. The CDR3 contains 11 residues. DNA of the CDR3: TGCGCCAGCAGCCAAGCCGGGGAGCTGTTTTTT. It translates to CASSQAGELFF.

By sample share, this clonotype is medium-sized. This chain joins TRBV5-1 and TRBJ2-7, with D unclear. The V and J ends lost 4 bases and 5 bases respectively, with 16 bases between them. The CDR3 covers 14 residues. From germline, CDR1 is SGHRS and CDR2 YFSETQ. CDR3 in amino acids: CASSGLGKVNEQYF. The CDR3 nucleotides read TGCGCCAGCAGCGGCCTGGGGAAGGTAAACGAGCAGTACTTC.

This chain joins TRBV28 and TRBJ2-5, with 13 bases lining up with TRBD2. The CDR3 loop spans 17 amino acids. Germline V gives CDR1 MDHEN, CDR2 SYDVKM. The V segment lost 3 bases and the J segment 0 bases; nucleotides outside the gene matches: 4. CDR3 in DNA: TGTGCCAGCAGTTTCCACGGGACTAGCGGGAACCAAGAGACCCAGTACTTC. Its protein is CASSFHGTSGNQETQYF.

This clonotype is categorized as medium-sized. The CDR3 DNA is TGCGCCAGCAGTCAATCGGAGGCAGGGGCTTTTACTTCACCCCTCCACTTT. It specifies CASSQSEAGAFTSPLHF. The chain employs TRBV23-1 and TRBJ1-6; D is perhaps TRBD1 (6 bases). Being an ORF, TRBV23-1 has a function that is uncertain. This CDR3 has 17 residues. The V end lost 0 bases, the J end lost 9 bases, and 18 bases lay between the germline ends.

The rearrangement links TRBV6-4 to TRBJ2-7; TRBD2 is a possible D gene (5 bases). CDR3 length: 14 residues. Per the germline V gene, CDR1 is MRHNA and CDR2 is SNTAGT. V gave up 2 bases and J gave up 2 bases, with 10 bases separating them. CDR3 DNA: TGTGCCAGCAGTGACCCTCCCGGGACCTACGAGCAGTACTTC. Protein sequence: CASSDPPGTYEQYF.

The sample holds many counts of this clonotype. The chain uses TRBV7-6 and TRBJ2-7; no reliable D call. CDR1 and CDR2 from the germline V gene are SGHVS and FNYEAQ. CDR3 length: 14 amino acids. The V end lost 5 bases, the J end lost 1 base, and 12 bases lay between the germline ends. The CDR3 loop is CASSPKSTSYEQYF. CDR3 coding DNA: TGTGCCAGCAGCCCAAAGAGCACTTCCTACGAGCAGTACTTC. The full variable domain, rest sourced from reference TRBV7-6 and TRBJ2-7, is GAGVSQSPRYKVTKRGQDVALRCDPISGHVSLYWYRQALGQGPEFLTYFNYEAQQDKSGLPNDRFSAERPEGSISTLTIQRTEQRDSAMYRCASSPKSTSYEQYFGPGTRLTVT.

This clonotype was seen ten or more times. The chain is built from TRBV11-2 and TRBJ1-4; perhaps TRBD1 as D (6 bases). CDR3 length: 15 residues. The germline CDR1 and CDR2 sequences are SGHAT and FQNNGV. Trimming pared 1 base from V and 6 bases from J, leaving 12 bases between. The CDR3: CASSLAGARDEKLFF. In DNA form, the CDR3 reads TGTGCCAGCAGCTTAGCAGGGGCCAGGGATGAAAAACTGTTTTTT.

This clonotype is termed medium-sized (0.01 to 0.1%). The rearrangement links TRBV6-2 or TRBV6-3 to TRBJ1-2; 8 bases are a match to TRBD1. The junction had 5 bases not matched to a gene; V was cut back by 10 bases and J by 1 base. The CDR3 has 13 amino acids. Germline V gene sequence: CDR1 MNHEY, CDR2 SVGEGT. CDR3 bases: TGTGCCACCCGGGACAGGAGTAACTATGGCTACACCTTC. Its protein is CATRDRSNYGYTF.

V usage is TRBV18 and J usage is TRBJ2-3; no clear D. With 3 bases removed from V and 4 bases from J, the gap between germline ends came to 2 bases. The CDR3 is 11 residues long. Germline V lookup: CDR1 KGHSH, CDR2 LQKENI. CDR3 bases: TGTGCCAGCTCACCGGCAGATACGCAGTATTTT. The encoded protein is CASSPADTQYF.

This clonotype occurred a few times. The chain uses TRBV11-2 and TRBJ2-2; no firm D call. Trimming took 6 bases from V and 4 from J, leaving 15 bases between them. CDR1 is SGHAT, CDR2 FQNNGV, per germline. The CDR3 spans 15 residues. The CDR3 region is CASRPIPWGTGELFF. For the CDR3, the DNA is TGTGCCAGCAGGCCCATACCGTGGGGCACCGGGGAGCTGTTTTTT.

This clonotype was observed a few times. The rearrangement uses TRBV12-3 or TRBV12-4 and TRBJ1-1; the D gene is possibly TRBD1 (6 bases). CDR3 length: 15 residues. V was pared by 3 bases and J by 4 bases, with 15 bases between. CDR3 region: CASSFWGARGTEAFF. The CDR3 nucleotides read TGTGCCAGCAGTTTTTGGGGGGCGCGTGGCACTGAAGCTTTCTTT.